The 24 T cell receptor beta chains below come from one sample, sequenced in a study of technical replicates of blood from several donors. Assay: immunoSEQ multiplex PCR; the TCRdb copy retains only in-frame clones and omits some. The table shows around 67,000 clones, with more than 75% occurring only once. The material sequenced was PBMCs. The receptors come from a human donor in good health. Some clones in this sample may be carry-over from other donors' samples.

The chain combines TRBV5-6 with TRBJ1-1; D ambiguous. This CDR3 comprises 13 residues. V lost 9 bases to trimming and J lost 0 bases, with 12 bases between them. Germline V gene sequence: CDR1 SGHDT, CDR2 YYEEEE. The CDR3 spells CANEENMNTEAFF. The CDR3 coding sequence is TGTGCCAACGAGGAAAACATGAACACTGAAGCTTTCTTT. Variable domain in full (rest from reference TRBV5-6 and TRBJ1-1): DAGVTQSPTHLIKTRGQQVTLRCSPKSGHDTVSWYQQALGQGPQFIFQYYEEEERQRGNFPDRFSGHQFPNYSSELNVNALLLGDSALYLCANEENMNTEAFFGQGTRLTVV.

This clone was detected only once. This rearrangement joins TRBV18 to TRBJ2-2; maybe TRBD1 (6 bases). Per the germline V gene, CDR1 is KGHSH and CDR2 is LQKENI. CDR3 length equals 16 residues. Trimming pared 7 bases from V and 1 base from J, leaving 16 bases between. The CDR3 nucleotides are TGTGCCAGCTTAAAAGACAGGACTGTGAACACCGGGGAGCTGTTTTTT. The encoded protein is CASLKDRTVNTGELFF.

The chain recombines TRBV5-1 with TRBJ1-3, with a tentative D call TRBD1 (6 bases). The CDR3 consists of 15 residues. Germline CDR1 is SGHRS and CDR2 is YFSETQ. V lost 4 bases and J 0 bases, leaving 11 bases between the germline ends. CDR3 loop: CASSPGQFSGNTIYF. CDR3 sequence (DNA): TGCGCCAGCAGCCCCGGACAGTTCTCTGGAAACACCATATATTTT.

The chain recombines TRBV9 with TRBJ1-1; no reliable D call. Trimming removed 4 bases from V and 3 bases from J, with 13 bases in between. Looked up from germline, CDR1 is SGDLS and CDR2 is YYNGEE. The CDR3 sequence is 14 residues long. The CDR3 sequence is CASSPAGDYTEAFF. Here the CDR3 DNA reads TGTGCCAGCAGCCCCGCCGGGGATTACACTGAAGCTTTCTTT.

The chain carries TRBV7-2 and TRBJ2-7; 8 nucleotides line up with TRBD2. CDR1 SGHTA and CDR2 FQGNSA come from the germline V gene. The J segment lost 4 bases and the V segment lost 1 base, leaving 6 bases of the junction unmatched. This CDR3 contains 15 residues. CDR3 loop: CASSLGSGLAYEQYF. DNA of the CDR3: TGTGCCAGCAGCTTAGGTTCCGGACTAGCTTACGAGCAGTACTTC.

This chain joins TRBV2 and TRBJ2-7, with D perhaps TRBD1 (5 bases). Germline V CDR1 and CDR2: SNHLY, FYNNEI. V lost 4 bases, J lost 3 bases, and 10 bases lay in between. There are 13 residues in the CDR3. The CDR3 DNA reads TGTGCCAGCAGTGTTCGCCAGGGCTACGAGCAGTACTTC. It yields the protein CASSVRQGYEQYF.

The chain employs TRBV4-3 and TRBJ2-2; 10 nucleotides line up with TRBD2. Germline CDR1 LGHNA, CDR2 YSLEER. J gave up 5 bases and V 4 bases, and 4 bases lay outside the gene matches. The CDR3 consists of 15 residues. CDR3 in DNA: TGCGCCAGCAGCCGCACTAGCGGGATTACCGGGGAGCTGTTTTTT. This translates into CASSRTSGITGELFF.

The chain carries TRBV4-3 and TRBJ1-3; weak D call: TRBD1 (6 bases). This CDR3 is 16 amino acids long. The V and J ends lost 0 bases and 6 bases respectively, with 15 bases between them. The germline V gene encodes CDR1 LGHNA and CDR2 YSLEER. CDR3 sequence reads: CASSQDSGGNENTIYF. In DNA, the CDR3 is TGCGCCAGCAGCCAAGATAGCGGGGGCAACGAAAACACCATATATTTT.

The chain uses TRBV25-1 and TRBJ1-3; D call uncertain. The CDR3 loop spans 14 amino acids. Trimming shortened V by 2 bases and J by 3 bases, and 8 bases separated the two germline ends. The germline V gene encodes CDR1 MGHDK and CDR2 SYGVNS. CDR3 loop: CASSEDGVGNTIYF. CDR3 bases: TGTGCCAGCAGTGAAGACGGAGTTGGAAACACCATATATTTT. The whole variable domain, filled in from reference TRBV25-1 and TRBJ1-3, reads EADIYQTPRYLVIGTGKKITLECSQTMGHDKMYWYQQDPGMELHLIHYSYGVNSTEKGDLSSESTVSRIRTEHFPLTLESARPSHTSQYLCASSEDGVGNTIYFGEGSWLTVV.

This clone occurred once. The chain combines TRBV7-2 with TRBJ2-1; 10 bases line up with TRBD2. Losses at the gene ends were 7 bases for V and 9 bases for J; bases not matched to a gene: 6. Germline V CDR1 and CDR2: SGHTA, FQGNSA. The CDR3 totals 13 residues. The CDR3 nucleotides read TGTGCCAGCAACAGCGGGAGGGCGGGTGAGCAGTTCTTC. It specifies CASNSGRAGEQFF.

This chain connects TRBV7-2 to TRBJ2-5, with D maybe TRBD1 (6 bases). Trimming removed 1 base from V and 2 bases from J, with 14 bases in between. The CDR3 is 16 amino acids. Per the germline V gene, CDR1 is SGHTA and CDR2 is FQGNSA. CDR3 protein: CASSLDQTGLQETQYF. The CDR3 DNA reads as TGTGCCAGCAGCTTAGATCAGACAGGCTTGCAAGAGACCCAGTACTTC.

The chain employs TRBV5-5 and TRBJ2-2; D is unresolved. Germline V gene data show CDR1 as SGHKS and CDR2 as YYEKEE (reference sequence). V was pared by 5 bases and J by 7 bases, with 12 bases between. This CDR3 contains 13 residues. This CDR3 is CASSSRSHGELFF. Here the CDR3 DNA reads TGTGCCAGCAGTTCCAGGTCCCACGGGGAGCTGTTTTTT.

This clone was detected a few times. The CDR3 DNA is TGCAGCGTTGGTATCGCCAGGGGGATACCTGAAGCTTTCTTT. Translating gives CSVGIARGIPEAFF. The rearrangement links TRBV29-1 to TRBJ1-1, with TRBD1 matching over 7 bases. This CDR3 region has 14 residues. V dropped 4 bases and J dropped 6; count of bases not matched to a gene: 11. Germline loops: CDR1 SQVTM, CDR2 ANQGSEA.

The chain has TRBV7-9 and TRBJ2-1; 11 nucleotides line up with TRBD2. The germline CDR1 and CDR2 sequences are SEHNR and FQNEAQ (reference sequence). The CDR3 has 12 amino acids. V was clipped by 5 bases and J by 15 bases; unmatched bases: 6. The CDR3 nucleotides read TGTGCCAGCAGCGTTAGCGGGGGGGCGTTGTTCTTC. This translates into CASSVSGGALFF. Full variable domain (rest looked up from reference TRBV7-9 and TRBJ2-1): DTGVSQNPRHKITKRGQNVTFRCDPISEHNRLYWYRQTLGQGPEFLTYFQNEAQLEKSRLLSDRFSAERPKGSFSTLEIQRTEQGDSAMYLCASSVSGGALFFGPGTRLTVL.

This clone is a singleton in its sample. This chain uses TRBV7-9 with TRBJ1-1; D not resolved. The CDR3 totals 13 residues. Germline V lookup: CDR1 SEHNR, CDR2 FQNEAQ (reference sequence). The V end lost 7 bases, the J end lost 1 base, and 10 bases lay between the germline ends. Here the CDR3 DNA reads TGTGCCAGCACCCCGGCGGGGAACACTGAAGCTTTCTTT. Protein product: CASTPAGNTEAFF. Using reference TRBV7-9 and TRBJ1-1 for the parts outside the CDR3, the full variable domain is DTGVSQNPRHKITKRGQNVTFRCDPISEHNRLYWYRQTLGQGPEFLTYFQNEAQLEKSRLLSDRFSAERPKGSFSTLEIQRTEQGDSAMYLCASTPAGNTEAFFGQGTRLTVV.

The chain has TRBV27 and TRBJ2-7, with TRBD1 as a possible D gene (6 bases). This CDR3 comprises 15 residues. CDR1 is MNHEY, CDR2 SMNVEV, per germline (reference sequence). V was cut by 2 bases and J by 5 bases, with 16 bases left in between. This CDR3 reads CASSLRDTGLDEQYF. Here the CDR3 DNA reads TGTGCCAGCAGTTTAAGGGACACGGGTTTGGACGAGCAGTACTTC.

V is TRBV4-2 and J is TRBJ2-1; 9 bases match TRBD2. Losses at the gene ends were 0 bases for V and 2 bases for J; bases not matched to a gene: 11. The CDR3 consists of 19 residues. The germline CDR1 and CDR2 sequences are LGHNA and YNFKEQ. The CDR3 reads CASSQDLVASGAPYNEQFF. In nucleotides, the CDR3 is TGTGCCAGCAGCCAAGATCTGGTGGCTAGCGGGGCCCCCTACAATGAGCAGTTCTTC.

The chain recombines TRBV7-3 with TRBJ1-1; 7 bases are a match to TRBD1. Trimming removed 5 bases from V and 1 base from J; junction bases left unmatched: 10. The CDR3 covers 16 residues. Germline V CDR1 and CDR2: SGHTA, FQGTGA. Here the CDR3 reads CASSPEPRQGNTEAFF. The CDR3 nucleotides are TGTGCCAGCAGCCCAGAACCTCGACAGGGGAACACTGAAGCTTTCTTT.

For the CDR3, the DNA is TGTGCCAGCAGCGGTTTGACAGGGGCAACAGCTGAAGCTTTCTTT. This codes for CASSGLTGATAEAFF. The chain has TRBV9 and TRBJ1-1, with 8 nucleotides matching TRBD1. Unmatched junction bases numbered 10, after V lost 3 bases and J lost 6 bases. The length of the CDR3 is 15 residues. The germline V gene encodes CDR1 SGDLS and CDR2 YYNGEE.

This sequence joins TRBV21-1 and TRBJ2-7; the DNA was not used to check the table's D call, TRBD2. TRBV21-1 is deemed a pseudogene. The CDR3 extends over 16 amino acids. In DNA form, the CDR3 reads TGTGCCAGCAGCAACTCTAGCGGGAGTGGATTGGACGAGCAGTACTTC. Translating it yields CASSNSSGSGLDEQYF.

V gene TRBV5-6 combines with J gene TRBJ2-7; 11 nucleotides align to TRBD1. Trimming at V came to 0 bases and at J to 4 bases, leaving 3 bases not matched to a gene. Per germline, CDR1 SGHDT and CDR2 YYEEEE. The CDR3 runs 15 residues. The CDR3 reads CASSLEGTGGYEQYF. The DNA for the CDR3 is TGTGCCAGCAGCTTGGAAGGGACAGGGGGTTACGAGCAGTACTTC.

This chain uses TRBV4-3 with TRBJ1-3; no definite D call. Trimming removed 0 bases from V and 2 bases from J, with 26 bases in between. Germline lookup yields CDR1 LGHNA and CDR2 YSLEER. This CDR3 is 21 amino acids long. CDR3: CASSQDRPGLGLGQPGNTIYF. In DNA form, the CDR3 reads TGCGCCAGCAGCCAAGACCGGCCCGGACTAGGGTTGGGCCAGCCTGGAAACACCATATATTTT.

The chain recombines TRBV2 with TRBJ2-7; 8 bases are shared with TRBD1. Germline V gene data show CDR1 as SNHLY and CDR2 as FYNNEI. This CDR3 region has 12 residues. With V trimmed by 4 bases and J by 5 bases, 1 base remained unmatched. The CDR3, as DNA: TGTGCCAGCAGTGGGACAGGGCACGAGCAGTACTTC. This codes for CASSGTGHEQYF.

CDR3 sequence: CASSVAVTTGTEAFF. As DNA, the CDR3 is TGTGCCAGCAGCGTAGCTGTTACAACAGGCACTGAAGCTTTCTTT. The chain is built from TRBV9 and TRBJ1-1; the D gene is possibly TRBD1 (5 bases). The CDR3 length is 15 residues. Trimming pared 0 bases from V and 4 bases from J, leaving 13 bases between. The germline gives CDR1 SGDLS, CDR2 YYNGEE.